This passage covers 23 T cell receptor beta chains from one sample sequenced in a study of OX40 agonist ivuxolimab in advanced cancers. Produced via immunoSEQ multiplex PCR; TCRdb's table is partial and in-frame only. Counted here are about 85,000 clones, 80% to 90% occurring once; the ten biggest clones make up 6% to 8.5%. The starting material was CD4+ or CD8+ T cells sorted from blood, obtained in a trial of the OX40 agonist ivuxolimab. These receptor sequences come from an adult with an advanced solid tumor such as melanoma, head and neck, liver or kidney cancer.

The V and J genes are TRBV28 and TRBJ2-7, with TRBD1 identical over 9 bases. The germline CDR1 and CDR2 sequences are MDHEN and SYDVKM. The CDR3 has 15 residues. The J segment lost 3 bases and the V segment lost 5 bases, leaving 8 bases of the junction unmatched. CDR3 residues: CASSPGTGMFYEQYV. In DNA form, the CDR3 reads TGTGCCAGCAGTCCCGGGACAGGGATGTTCTACGAGCAGTACGTC.

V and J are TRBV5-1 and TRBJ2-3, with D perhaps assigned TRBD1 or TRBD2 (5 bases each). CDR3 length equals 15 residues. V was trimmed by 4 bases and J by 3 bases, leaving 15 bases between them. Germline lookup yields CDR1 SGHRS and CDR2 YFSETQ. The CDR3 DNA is TGCGCCAGCAGCCAGTCCCGGGACGCAACAGATACGCAGTATTTT. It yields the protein CASSQSRDATDTQYF.

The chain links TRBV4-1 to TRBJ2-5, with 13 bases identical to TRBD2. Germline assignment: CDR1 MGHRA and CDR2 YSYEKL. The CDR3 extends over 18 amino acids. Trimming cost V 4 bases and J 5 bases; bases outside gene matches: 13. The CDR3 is CASSPGLAGISAGETQYF. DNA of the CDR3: TGCGCCAGCAGCCCGGGACTAGCGGGGATATCCGCCGGGGAGACCCAGTACTTC.

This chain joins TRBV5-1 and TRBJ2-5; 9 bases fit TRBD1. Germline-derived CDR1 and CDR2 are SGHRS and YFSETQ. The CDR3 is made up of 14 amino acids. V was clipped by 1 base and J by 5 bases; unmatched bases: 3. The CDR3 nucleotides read TGCGCCAGCAGCTTGACAGGGGGCTCGGAGACCCAGTACTTC. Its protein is CASSLTGGSETQYF.

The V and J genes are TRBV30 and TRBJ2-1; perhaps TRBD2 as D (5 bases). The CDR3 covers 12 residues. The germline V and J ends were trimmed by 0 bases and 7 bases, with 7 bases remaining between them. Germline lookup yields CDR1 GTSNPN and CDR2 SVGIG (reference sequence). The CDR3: CAWSVSGNEQFF. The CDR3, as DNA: TGTGCCTGGAGTGTCTCGGGGAATGAGCAGTTCTTC.

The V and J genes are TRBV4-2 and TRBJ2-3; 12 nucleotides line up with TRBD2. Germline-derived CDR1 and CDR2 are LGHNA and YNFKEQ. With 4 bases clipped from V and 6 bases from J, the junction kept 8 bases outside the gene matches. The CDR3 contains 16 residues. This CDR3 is CASSRLLAGGRDTQYF. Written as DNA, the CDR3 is TGTGCCAGCAGCCGCTTACTAGCGGGGGGTCGGGATACGCAGTATTTT.

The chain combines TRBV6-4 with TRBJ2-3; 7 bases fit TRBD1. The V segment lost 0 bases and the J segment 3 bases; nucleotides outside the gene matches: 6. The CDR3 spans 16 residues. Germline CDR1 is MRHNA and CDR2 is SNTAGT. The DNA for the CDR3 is TGTGCCAGCAGTGACTCGATCGAGGGGGCAACAGATACGCAGTATTTT. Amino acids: CASSDSIEGATDTQYF.

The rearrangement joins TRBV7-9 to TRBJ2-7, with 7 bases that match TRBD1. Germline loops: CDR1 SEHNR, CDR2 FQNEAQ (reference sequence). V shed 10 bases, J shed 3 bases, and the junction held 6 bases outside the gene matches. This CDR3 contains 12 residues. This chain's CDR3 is CANPGQHYEQYV. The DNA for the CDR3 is TGTGCCAACCCGGGACAGCACTACGAGCAGTACGTC.

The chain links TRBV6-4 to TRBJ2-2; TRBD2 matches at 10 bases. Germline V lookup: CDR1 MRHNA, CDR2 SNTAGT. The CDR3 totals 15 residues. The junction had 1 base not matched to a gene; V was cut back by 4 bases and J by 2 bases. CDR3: CASSGTSGNTGELFF. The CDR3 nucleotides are TGTGCCAGCAGTGGGACTAGCGGAAACACCGGGGAGCTGTTTTTT.

The CDR3 sequence is CATSRDRLAVNTGELFF. The CDR3, as DNA: TGTGCCACCAGCAGAGATCGGCTAGCGGTGAACACCGGGGAGCTGTTTTTT. The genes are TRBV15 and TRBJ2-2; 7 nucleotides align to TRBD2. V trimming: 0 bases; J trimming: 1 base; junction bases outside the gene matches: 5. The CDR3 extends over 17 amino acids. Germline CDR1 and CDR2: LNHNV and YYDKDF (reference sequence).

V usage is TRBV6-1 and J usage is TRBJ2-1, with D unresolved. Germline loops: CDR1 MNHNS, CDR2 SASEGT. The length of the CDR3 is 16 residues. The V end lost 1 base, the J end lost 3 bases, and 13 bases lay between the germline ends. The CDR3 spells CASSEDPGGNYNEQFF. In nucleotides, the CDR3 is TGTGCCAGCAGTGAAGACCCGGGCGGAAACTACAATGAGCAGTTCTTC.

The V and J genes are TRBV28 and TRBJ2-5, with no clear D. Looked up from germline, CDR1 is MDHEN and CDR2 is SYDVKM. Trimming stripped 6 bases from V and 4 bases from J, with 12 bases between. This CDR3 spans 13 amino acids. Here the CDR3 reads CASRLGGRETQYF. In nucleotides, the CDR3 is TGTGCCAGCAGATTGGGTGGACGAGAGACCCAGTACTTC.

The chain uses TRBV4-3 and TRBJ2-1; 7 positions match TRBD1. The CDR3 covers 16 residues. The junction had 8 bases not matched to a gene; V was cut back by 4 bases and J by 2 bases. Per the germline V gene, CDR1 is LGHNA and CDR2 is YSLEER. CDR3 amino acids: CASSRIGTVAYNEQFF. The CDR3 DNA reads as TGCGCCAGCAGCCGCATTGGGACAGTAGCCTACAATGAGCAGTTCTTC.

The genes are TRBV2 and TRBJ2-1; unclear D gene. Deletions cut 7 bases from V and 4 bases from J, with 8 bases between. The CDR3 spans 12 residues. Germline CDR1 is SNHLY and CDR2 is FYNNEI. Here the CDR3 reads CASTIEYNEQFF. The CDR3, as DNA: TGTGCCAGCACCATTGAATACAATGAGCAGTTCTTC.

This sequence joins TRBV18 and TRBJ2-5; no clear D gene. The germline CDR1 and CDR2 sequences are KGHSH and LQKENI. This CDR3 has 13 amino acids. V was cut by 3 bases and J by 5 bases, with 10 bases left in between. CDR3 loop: CASSPRFGETQYF. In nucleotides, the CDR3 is TGTGCCAGCTCACCCCGGTTCGGGGAGACCCAGTACTTC.

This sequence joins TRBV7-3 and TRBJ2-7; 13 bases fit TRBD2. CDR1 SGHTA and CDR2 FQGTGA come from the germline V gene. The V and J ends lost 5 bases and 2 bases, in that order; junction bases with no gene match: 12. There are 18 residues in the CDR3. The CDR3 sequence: CASSRLAGGQRGTYEQYF. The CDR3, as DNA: TGTGCCAGCAGCAGACTAGCGGGAGGCCAAAGGGGTACCTACGAGCAGTACTTC.

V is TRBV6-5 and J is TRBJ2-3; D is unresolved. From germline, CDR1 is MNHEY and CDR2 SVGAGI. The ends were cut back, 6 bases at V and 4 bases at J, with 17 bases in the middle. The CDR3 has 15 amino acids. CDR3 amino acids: CASSFKEPTSDTQYF. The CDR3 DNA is TGTGCCAGCAGCTTCAAGGAGCCCACCTCAGATACGCAGTATTTT.

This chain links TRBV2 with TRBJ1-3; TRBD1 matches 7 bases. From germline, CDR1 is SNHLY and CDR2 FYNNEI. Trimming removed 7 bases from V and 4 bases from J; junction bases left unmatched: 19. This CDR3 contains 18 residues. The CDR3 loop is CASTPPQGLGLRGNTIYF. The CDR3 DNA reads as TGTGCCAGCACCCCCCCACAGGGGTTAGGGCTAAGGGGAAACACCATATATTTT.

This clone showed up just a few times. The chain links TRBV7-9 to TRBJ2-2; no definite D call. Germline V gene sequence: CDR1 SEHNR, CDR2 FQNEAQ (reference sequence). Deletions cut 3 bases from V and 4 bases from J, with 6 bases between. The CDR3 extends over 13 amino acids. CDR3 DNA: TGTGCCAGCAGCTTGCTGGGCACCGGGGAGCTGTTTTTT. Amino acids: CASSLLGTGELFF.

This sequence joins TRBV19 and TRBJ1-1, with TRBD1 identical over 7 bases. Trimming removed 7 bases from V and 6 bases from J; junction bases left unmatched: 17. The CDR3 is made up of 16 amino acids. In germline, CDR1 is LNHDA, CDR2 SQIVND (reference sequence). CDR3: CASIPRRTGIVAEAFF. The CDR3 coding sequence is TGTGCCAGTATTCCTCGACGGACAGGAATAGTGGCTGAAGCTTTCTTT.

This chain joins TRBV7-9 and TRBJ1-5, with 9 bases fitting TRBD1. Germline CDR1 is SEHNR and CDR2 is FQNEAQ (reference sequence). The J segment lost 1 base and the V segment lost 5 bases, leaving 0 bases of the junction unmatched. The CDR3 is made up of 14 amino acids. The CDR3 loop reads CASSGTGSNQPQHF. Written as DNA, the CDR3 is TGTGCCAGCAGCGGGACAGGGAGCAATCAGCCCCAGCATTTT. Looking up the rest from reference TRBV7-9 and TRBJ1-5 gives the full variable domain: DTGVSQNPRHKITKRGQNVTFRCDPISEHNRLYWYRQTLGQGPEFLTYFQNEAQLEKSRLLSDRFSAERPKGSFSTLEIQRTEQGDSAMYLCASSGTGSNQPQHFGDGTRLSIL.

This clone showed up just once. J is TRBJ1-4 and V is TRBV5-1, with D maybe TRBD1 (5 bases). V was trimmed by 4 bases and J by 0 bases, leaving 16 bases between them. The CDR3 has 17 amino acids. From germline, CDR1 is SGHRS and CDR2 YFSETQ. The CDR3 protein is CASSRTGQIATNEKLFF. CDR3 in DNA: TGCGCCAGCAGCCGCACAGGACAAATTGCAACTAATGAAAAACTGTTTTTT.

This CDR3 is CASSLEVNSGELFF. The CDR3 nucleotides read TGTGCCAGCAGCTTAGAGGTTAATTCCGGGGAGCTGTTTTTT. The V and J genes are TRBV7-2 and TRBJ2-2; D not resolved. This CDR3 has 14 amino acids. Trimming cost V 1 base and J 6 bases, with 9 bases left between them. Germline CDR1 is SGHTA and CDR2 is FQGNSA. The full variable domain, completed using reference TRBV7-2 and TRBJ2-2, is GAGVSQSPSNKVTEKGKDVELRCDPISGHTALYWYRQSLGQGLEFLIYFQGNSAPDKSGLPSDRFSAERTGGSVSTLTIQRTQQEDSAVYLCASSLEVNSGELFFGEGSRLTVL.